The clone carrying this T cell receptor beta chain has at least ten counts. The junction differs from germline at one of its ends, possibly a read error. Primers used for first-strand cDNA, a TRAV- and TRBV-specific set, covered both alpha and beta chains. With a constant-region primer and a V-primer adapter, TCRs were subjected to roughly 20 PCR cycles of amplification. MiXCR, run by TCRdb on the reads, gives a single entry per CDR3 protein. The table includes around 80,000 distinct CDR3 sequences, over 15% detected once. The sample originates from a study of low-dose radiotherapy and immunotherapy resistance in tumors. Described time point: after trial treatment. The treatment here: LDRT plus nivolumab, ipilimumab, low-dose cyclophosphamide and aspirin (RACIN trial). The TCR comes from a male donor with prostate cancer. Sequencing used PBMCs, obtained after low-dose radiotherapy plus immunotherapy.

CDR3 DNA sequence: TGCGCCAGCAGCTCCGTCGCGAGCAATGAACAGTTCTTC. Its protein product is CASSSVASNEQFF. The chain is built from TRBV5-1 and TRBJ2-1; D call uncertain. The germline CDR1 and CDR2 sequences are SGHRS and YFSETQ. The CDR3 runs 13 residues.